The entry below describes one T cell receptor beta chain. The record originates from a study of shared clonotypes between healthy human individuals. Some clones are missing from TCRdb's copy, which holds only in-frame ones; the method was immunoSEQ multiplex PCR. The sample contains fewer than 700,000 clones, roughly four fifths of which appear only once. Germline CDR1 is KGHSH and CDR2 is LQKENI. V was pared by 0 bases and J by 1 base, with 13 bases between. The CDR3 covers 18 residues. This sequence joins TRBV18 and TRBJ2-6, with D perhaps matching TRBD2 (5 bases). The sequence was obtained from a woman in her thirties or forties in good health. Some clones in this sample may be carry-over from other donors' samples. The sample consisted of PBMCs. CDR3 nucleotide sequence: TGTGCCAGCTCACCACCGAACGGGATTCCTTCTGGGGCCAACGTCCTGACTTTC. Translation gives CASSPPNGIPSGANVLTF.